These 8 T cell receptor beta chains originate from one sample sequenced in a study of blood T cells in healthy people across ages. A second PCR of 7 to 11 cycles used a sample-barcoded 5' primer and a J-beta primer mix. TCRdb re-derived calls from the 5' RACE reads in MiXCR, one entry per CDR3 protein. The sample shows 550,000 to 750,000 distinct CDR3 sequences, around 21% of them seen only once. The source material was blood. Receptors originate from a man in his 70s in good health.

Notes on this clonotype: One end of the junction does not line up with germline, which may come from a read error. The chain links TRBV7-7 to TRBJ2-1; 9 bases line up with TRBD1. This CDR3 has 15 amino acids. CDR1 is SSHAT and CDR2 is FNYEAQ in the germline V gene (reference sequence). The CDR3 loop is CASSPTGGEYNEQFF. CDR3 DNA sequence: TGTGCTAGCAGCCCGACAGGGGGAGAGTACAATGAGCAGTTCTTC.

The genes are TRBV27 and TRBJ2-4; 12 bases align to TRBD1. With V trimmed by 4 bases and J by 8 bases, 6 bases remained unmatched. The CDR3 contains 15 residues. Germline CDR1 is MNHEY and CDR2 is SMNVEV (reference sequence). This chain's CDR3 is CASSYSGTGGDIQYF. CDR3 bases: TGTGCCAGCAGTTACTCCGGGACAGGGGGCGACATTCAGTACTTC.

CDR3: CSASRDKSYEQYF. The CDR3, as DNA: TGCAGTGCAAGCCGGGACAAGTCCTACGAGCAGTACTTC. The V and J genes are TRBV20-1 and TRBJ2-7; D is possibly TRBD1 (6 bases). The CDR3 loop spans 13 amino acids. V was pared by 6 bases and J by 1 base, with 13 bases between. Germline V lookup: CDR1 DFQATT, CDR2 SNEGSKA (reference sequence).

This clonotype was detected only a few times. V gene TRBV10-3 combines with J gene TRBJ2-2; 11 bases are shared with TRBD2. Trimming at V came to 3 bases and at J to 7 bases, leaving 7 bases not matched to a gene. Germline V gene lookup returns CDR1 ENHRY and CDR2 SYGVKD. The CDR3 is 16 residues long. CDR3 in amino acids: CAISEELAGAGGELFF. CDR3 sequence (DNA): TGTGCCATCAGTGAAGAACTAGCGGGAGCCGGCGGGGAGCTGTTTTTT.

J is TRBJ1-6 and V is TRBV28; D gene ambiguous. Trimming stripped 3 bases from V and 5 bases from J, with 11 bases between. The CDR3 spans 15 residues. Germline V gives CDR1 MDHEN, CDR2 SYDVKM. This CDR3 reads CASSFSVGNNSPLHF. The CDR3 coding sequence is TGTGCCAGCAGTTTTTCGGTCGGAAATAATTCACCCCTCCACTTT.

This clonotype was picked up a small number of times. Compared with germline, one end of the junction differs, possibly owing to a read error. The chain couples TRBV15 to TRBJ1-4; D perhaps matches TRBD1 (5 bases). From germline, CDR1 is LNHNV and CDR2 YYDKDF (reference sequence). CDR3 length: 15 residues. The CDR3 coding sequence is TGTACCACCAGCAGAGAAGGGACCGGGCGGGAAAAACTGTTTTTT. As protein: CTTSREGTGREKLFF.

This chain links TRBV7-6 with TRBJ2-1; no firm D call. CDR3 length equals 14 residues. With 6 bases removed from V and 5 bases from J, the gap between germline ends came to 14 bases. Germline V gives CDR1 SGHVS, CDR2 FNYEAQ. The DNA for the CDR3 is TGTGCCAGCAGTCGTGGCAAGAACCACAATGAGCAGTTCTTC. This encodes CASSRGKNHNEQFF.

V usage is TRBV20-1 and J usage is TRBJ2-3, with D uncertain. The V gene lost 6 bases and the J gene lost 0 bases, with 19 bases spanning the gap. Looked up from germline, CDR1 is DFQATT and CDR2 is SNEGSKA (reference sequence). There are 16 residues in the CDR3. The CDR3 sequence is CSAPPYWTDSTDTQYF. Written as DNA, the CDR3 is TGCAGTGCCCCCCCATACTGGACCGATAGCACAGATACGCAGTATTTT.